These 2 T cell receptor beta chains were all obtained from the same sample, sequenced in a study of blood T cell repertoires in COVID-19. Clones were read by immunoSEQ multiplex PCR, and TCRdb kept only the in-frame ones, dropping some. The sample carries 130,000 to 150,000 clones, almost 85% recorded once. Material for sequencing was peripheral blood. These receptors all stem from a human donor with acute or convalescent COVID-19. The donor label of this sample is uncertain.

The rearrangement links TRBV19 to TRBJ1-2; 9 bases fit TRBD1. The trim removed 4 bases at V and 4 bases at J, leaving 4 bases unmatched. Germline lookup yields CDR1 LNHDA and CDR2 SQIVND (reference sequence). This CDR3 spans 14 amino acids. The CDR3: CASSTGTGPYGYTF. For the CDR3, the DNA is TGTGCCAGTAGTACTGGGACAGGGCCCTATGGCTACACCTTC.

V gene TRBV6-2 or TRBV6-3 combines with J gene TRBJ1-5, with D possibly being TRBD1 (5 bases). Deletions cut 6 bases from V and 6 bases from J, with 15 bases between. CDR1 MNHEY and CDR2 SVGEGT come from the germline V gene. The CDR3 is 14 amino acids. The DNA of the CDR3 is TGTGCCAGCAGCCGACAGCGCCTCGGTCAGCCCCAGCATTTT. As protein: CASSRQRLGQPQHF.